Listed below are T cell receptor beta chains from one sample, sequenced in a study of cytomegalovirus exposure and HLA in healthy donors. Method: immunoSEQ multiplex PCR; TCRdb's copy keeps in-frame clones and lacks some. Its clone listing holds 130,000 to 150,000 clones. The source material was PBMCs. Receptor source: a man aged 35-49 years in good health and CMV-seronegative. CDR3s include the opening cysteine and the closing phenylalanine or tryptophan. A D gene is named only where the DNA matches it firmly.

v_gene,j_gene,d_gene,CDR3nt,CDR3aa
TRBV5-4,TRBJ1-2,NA,TGTGCCAGCAGCTCCGGGGGGGCAGGGGCTAACTATGGCTACACCTTC,CASSSGGAGANYGYTF
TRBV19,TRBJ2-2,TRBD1,TGTGCCAGTAGCGCAGGGGGCGCGGCCGGGGAGCTGTTTTTT,CASSAGGAAGELFF
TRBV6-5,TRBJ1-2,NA,TGTGCCAGCAGTTCGAACAGGGCTAACTATGGCTACACCTTC,CASSSNRANYGYTF
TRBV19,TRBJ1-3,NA,TGTGCCAGTAGTACCCGACAGGCATCCTCTGGAAACACCATATATTTT,CASSTRQASSGNTIYF
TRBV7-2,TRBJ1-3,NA,TGTGCCAGCAGCTTAGTAGGGGGCTCTGGAAACACCATATATTTT,CASSLVGGSGNTIYF
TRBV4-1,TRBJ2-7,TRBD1,TGCGCCAGCAGCCCCCTCGGACAGGGAGGCCGCAGCGAGCAGTACTTC,CASSPLGQGGRSEQYF
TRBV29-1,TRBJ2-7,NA,TGCAGCGTTGTCCGCGACACAAGCTCCTACGAGCAGTACTTC,CSVVRDTSSYEQYF
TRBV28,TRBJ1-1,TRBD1,TGTGCCAGCAGTTTGACAGGGGGGTTCGAAGCTTTCTTT,CASSLTGGFEAFF
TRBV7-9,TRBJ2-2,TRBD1,TGTGCCAGCACCGGGACAGGGAGCGGGGAGCTGTTTTTT,CASTGTGSGELFF
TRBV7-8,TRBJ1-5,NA,TGTGCCAGCAGCTTATCCGGGTTTAATCAGCCCCAGCATTTT,CASSLSGFNQPQHF
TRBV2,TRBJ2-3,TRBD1,TGTGCCAGCGGCGGGGACAGGTCAGATACGCAGTATTTT,CASGGDRSDTQYF
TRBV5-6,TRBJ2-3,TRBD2,TGTGCCAGCAGCCCGATGACTAGCGGTCTCACAGATACGCAGTATTTT,CASSPMTSGLTDTQYF
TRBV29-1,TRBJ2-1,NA,TGCAGCGTTGAGGCTAGAAACATTGAGCAGTTCTTC,CSVEARNIEQFF
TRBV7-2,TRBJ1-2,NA,TGTGCCAGCAGCCCGGACGGCGGGGGCTACTATGGCTACACCTTC,CASSPDGGGYYGYTF
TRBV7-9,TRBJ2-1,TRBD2,TGTGCCAGCAGCTTACTCGCGGGGGGGAACAATGAGCAGTTCTTC,CASSLLAGGNNEQFF
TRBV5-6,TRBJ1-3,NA,TGTGCCAGCAGCTTGCTCGGTGGTGAGAGTGGAAACACCATATATTTT,CASSLLGGESGNTIYF
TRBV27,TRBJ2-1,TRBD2,TGTGCCAGCAGTTCTAGCGGGGGGGCTTACAATGAGCAGTTCTTC,CASSSSGGAYNEQFF
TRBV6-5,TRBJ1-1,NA,TGTGCCAGCAGTTACCTCTGGGGGGACACTGAAGCTTTCTTT,CASSYLWGDTEAFF
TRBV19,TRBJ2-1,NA,TGTGCCAGTAGCCGTCTATACCGGAGCAATGAGCAGTTCTTC,CASSRLYRSNEQFF
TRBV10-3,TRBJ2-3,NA,TGTGCCATCAGTGAGGACAGGCTAAATACGCAGTATTTT,CAISEDRLNTQYF
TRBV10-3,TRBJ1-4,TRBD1,TGTGCCATCATTTGGGGCAGGGGGCCAACTAATGAAAAACTGTTTTTT,CAIIWGRGPTNEKLFF
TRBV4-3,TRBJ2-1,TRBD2,TGCGCCAGCAGCCAAGACGCTAGCGGGGGTTGGTATGAGCAGTTCTTC,CASSQDASGGWYEQFF
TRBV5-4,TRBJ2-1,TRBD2,TGTGCCAGCAGCTCTTCTAGCGGGGGGGCGAGGTACAATGAGCAGTTCTTC,CASSSSSGGARYNEQFF
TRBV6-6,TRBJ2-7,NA,TGTGCCAGCAGGACATCCGGACTCTCCTACGAGCAGTACTTC,CASRTSGLSYEQYF
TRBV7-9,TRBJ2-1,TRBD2,TGTGCCAGCAGCCAAAGGACTAGCTACCACAATGAGCAGTTCTTC,CASSQRTSYHNEQFF
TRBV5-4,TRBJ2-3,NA,TGTGCCAGCAGAGGCTGGCTCGTTGGCGGGGAAAGCACAGATACGCAGTATTTT,CASRGWLVGGESTDTQYF
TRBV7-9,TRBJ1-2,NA,TGTGCCAGCAGCTTAGTAGAGGGCTATGGCTACACCTTC,CASSLVEGYGYTF
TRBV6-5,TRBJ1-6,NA,TGTGCCAGCAGACCCTGGAGCTCCTATAATTCACCCCTCCACTTT,CASRPWSSYNSPLHF
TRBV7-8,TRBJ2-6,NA,TGTGCCAGCAGCCCTGCTGGGGCCAACGTCCTGACTTTC,CASSPAGANVLTF
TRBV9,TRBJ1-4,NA,TGTGCCAGCAGCGTAGCTGGGGACTATAATGAAAAACTGTTTTTT,CASSVAGDYNEKLFF
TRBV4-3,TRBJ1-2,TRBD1,TGCGCCAGCAGCCAAGAAGTAGGGGGGACAGGGCATTATGGCTACACCTTC,CASSQEVGGTGHYGYTF
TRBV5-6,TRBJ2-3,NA,TGTGCCAGCAGCCCCATTGAGGGACACCTCACAGATACGCAGTATTTT,CASSPIEGHLTDTQYF
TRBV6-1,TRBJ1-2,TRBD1,TGTGCCAGCAGTGGTCCGGGACAGGGGGTTTGGGGCTACACCTTC,CASSGPGQGVWGYTF
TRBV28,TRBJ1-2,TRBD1,TGTGCCAGCAGTTTAGGGCAGGGGGACTATGGCTACACCTTC,CASSLGQGDYGYTF
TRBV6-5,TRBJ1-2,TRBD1,TGTGCCAGCAGCTCGGGACAGGGAAGCTATGGCTACACCTTC,CASSSGQGSYGYTF
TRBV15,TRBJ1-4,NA,TGTGCCACCAGCAGAGAAAAGTTAGCTAATGAAAAACTGTTTTTT,CATSREKLANEKLFF
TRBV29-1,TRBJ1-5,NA,TGCAGCGTTGTATTGGGGGGAAATAGCAATCAGCCCCAGCATTTT,CSVVLGGNSNQPQHF
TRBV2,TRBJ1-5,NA,TGTGCCAGCACCGAGGGGGAGCTCCTCTATAGCAATCAGCCCCAGCATTTT,CASTEGELLYSNQPQHF
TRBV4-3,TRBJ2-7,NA,TGCGCCAGCAGCCAAGATTTGATGACAACCACCGAGCAGTACTTC,CASSQDLMTTTEQYF
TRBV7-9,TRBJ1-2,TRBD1,TGTGCCAGCAGCCAAGGACAGGGAATTATCGGCTACACCTTC,CASSQGQGIIGYTF
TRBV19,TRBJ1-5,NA,TGTGCCAGTAGAAAAGACAGAAAACAGCCCCAGCATTTT,CASRKDRKQPQHF
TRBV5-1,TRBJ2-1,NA,TGCGCCAGCAGCTGGGATGCGGGGCTTTACAATGAGCAGTTCTTC,CASSWDAGLYNEQFF
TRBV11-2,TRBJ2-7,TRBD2,TGTGCCAGCAGCTTTGTGACTAGCGGGGGGGCGAACGAGCAGTACTTC,CASSFVTSGGANEQYF
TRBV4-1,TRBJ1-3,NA,TGCGCCAGCAGCCACATCTCTGGAAACACCATATATTTT,CASSHISGNTIYF
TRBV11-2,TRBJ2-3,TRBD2,TGTGCCTGCGGTGCAGCGGGGGGCGTCACAGATACGCAGTATTTT,CACGAAGGVTDTQYF
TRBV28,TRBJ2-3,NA,TGTGCCAGCAGCGCCCGGAGCACAGATACGCAGTATTTT,CASSARSTDTQYF
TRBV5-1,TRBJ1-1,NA,TGCGCCAGCAGCTTCCAGGGCACTGAAGCTTTCTTT,CASSFQGTEAFF
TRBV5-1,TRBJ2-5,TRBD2,TGCGCCAGCAGCTTGGCCCCTAGCGGGGGTCAAGAGACCCAGTACTTC,CASSLAPSGGQETQYF
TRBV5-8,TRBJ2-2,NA,TGTGCCAGCAGCTTGGTGAGGTCCGGGGAGCTGTTTTTT,CASSLVRSGELFF
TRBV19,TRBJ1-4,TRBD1,TGTGCCAGTAGTACCCCGACAGGGTACAAACTGTTTTTT,CASSTPTGYKLFF
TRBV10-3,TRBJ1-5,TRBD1,TGTGCCATCAGTCGGGACAGTAACGGTCAGCCCCAGCATTTT,CAISRDSNGQPQHF
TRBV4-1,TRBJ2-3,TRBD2,TGCGCCAGCAGCCACTTACTAGCGGGTAGCACAGATACGCAGTATTTT,CASSHLLAGSTDTQYF
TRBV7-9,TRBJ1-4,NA,TGTGCCAGCAGCCAGGACAGAGAAAAACTGTTTTTT,CASSQDREKLFF
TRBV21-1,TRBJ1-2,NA,TGTACCAACGGCCCGGGACAGGGCGACTATGGCTACACCTTC,CTNGPGQGDYGYTF
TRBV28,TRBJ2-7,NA,TGTGCCAGCAGTTTAGTACAGAGATCCTACGAGCAGTACTTC,CASSLVQRSYEQYF